The 7 T cell receptor beta chains below were found in one sample sequenced in a study of cytomegalovirus exposure and HLA in healthy donors. The study ran its PCR with 60 Vbeta and 13 Jbeta primers. Measured with immunoSEQ multiplex PCR; TCRdb has only the in-frame clones, and not every one. The data contain under 150,000 clones, 70% to 85% of them seen just once; the ten biggest clones take up 2% to 3%. Sequenced input: PBMCs. The source is a male donor in good health and CMV-seronegative.

The chain has TRBV18 and TRBJ1-3; no definite D call. Trimming pared 6 bases from V and 4 bases from J, leaving 7 bases between. This CDR3 contains 12 residues. Looked up from germline, CDR1 is KGHSH and CDR2 is LQKENI. CDR3 protein: CASSGEGNTIYF. In nucleotides, the CDR3 is TGTGCCAGCTCCGGGGAAGGAAACACCATATATTTT. Using reference TRBV18 and TRBJ1-3 for the parts outside the CDR3, the full variable domain is NAGVMQNPRHLVRRRGQEARLRCSPMKGHSHVYWYRQLPEEGLKFMVYLQKENIIDESGMPKERFSAEFPKEGPSILRIQQVVRGDSAAYFCASSGEGNTIYFGEGSWLTVV.

This clone is a singleton in its sample. The chain joins TRBV28 to TRBJ1-4; no clear D. V was shortened by 6 bases and J by 7 bases, with 9 bases between the two germline ends. This CDR3 region has 12 residues. CDR1 is MDHEN and CDR2 is SYDVKM in the germline V gene. CDR3: CASRGFGEKLFF. As DNA, the CDR3 is TGTGCCAGCAGGGGCTTCGGTGAAAAACTGTTTTTT. Combining the CDR3 with reference TRBV28 and TRBJ1-4 gives the whole variable domain DVKVTQSSRYLVKRTGEKVFLECVQDMDHENMFWYRQDPGLGLRLIYFSYDVKMKEKGDIPEGYSVSREKKERFSLILESASTNQTSMYLCASRGFGEKLFFGSGTQLSVL.

This clone was observed once. The chain joins TRBV6-5 to TRBJ1-2, with 8 bases lining up with TRBD1. From germline, CDR1 is MNHEY and CDR2 SVGAGI. The V gene end was trimmed by 1 base and the J gene end by 4 bases; junction bases not matched to a gene: 8. CDR3 size: 16 residues. CDR3 region: CASSYFNRDRFYGYTF. The CDR3 region has the DNA TGTGCCAGCAGTTACTTCAACCGGGACAGGTTCTATGGCTACACCTTC.

The rearrangement links TRBV5-4 to TRBJ2-2; 8 bases match TRBD2. CDR1 is SGHNT and CDR2 is YYREEE in the germline V gene (reference sequence). This CDR3 is built from 15 residues. V was clipped by 1 base and J by 4 bases; unmatched bases: 3. The CDR3: CASSLTLAGTGELFF. Here the CDR3 DNA reads TGTGCCAGCAGCTTGACCCTAGCGGGCACCGGGGAGCTGTTTTTT.

Points on this clone: Compared with germline, one end of the junction differs, possibly owing to a read error. Other DNA sequences from this sample encode an identical CDR3 as well. The V and J genes are TRBV11-2 and TRBJ2-1, with 14 positions matching TRBD2. This CDR3 has 16 amino acids. Germline CDR1 reads SGHAT; CDR2 reads FQNNGV. The CDR3 DNA follows: TGTGCTAGCAGCTTATGGGGACTAGCGGGAGTAATCGAGCAGTTCTTC. Its translation: CASSLWGLAGVIEQFF.

The CDR3 coding sequence is TGTGCCAGCAGTTACGAAGCGGCCTACAATGAGCAGTTCTTC. This encodes CASSYEAAYNEQFF. V usage is TRBV6-5 and J usage is TRBJ2-1; D is possibly TRBD2 (5 bases). The CDR3 contains 14 residues. Germline CDR1 reads MNHEY; CDR2 reads SVGAGI. Trimming cost V 2 bases and J 2 bases, with 7 bases left between them.

The chain is built from TRBV9 and TRBJ2-3; D unresolved. V lost 0 bases and J lost 0, with 5 bases in between. The CDR3 sequence is 14 residues long. CDR1 and CDR2 from the germline V gene are SGDLS and YYNGEE. CDR3 in DNA: TGTGCCAGCAGCGTAGACTCTAGCACAGATACGCAGTATTTT. This gives the protein CASSVDSSTDTQYF. The full variable domain, with the rest looked up from reference TRBV9 and TRBJ2-3, is DSGVTQTPKHLITATGQRVTLRCSPRSGDLSVYWYQQSLDQGLQFLIQYYNGEERAKGNILERFSAQQFPDLHSELNLSSLELGDSALYFCASSVDSSTDTQYFGPGTRLTVL.